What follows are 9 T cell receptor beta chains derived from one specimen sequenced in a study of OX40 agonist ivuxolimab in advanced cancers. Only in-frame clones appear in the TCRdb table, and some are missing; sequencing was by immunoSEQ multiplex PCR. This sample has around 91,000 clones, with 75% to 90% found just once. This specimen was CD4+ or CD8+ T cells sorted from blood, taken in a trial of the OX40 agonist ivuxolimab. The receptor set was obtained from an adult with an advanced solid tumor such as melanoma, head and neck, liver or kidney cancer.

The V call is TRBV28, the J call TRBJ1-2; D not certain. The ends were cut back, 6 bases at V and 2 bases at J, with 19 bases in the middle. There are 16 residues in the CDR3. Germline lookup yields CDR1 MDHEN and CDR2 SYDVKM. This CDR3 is CASRPVMAGRNYGYTF. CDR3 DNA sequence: TGTGCCAGCAGGCCCGTCATGGCGGGGAGGAACTATGGCTACACCTTC.

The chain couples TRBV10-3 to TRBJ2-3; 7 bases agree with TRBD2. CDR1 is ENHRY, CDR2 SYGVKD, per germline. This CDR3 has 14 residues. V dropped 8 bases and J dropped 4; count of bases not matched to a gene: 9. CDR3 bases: TGTGCCATCCTGGCGGGAGCGGGGCCAGATACGCAGTATTTT. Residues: CAILAGAGPDTQYF.

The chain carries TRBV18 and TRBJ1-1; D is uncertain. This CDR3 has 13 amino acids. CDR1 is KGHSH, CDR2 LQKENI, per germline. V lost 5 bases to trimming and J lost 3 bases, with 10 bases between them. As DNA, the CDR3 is TGTGCCAGCTCAAATCAGTGGGACACTGAAGCTTTCTTT. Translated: CASSNQWDTEAFF.

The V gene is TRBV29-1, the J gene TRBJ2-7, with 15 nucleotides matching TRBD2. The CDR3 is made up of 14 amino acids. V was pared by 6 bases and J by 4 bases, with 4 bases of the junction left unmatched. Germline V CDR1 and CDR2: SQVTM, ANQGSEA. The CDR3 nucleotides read TGCAGCGTCTCTGGGACTAGCGGGGGGTACGAGCAGTACTTC. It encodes CSVSGTSGGYEQYF.

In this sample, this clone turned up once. As DNA, the CDR3 is TGCGCCAGCAGCTTTGGTAGCGGGGGCGGAGGAGATACGCAGTATTTT. This encodes CASSFGSGGGGDTQYF. The chain has TRBV5-1 and TRBJ2-3; the match to TRBD2 covers 9 bases. Germline values: CDR1 SGHRS, CDR2 YFSETQ. After removal of 2 bases from V and 5 bases from J, the junction contained 9 bases not matched to a gene. The CDR3 runs 16 residues.

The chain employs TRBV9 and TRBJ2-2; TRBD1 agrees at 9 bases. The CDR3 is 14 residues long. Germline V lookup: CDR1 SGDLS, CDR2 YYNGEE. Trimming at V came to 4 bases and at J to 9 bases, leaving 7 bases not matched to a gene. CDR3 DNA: TGTGCCAGCAGCCCGGGGACAGGGTACAGGGAGCTGTTTTTT. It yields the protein CASSPGTGYRELFF.

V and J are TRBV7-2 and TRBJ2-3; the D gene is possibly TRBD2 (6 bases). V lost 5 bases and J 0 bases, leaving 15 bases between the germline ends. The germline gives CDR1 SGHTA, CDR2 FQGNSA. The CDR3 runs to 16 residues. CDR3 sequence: CASSPRLGLSTDTQYF. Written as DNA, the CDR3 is TGTGCCAGCAGCCCCCGATTGGGACTTAGCACAGATACGCAGTATTTT.

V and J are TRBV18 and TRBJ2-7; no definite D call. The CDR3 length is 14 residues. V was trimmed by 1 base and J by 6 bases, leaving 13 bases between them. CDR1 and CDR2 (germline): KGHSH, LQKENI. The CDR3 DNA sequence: TGTGCCAGCTCACCACTTAGCACGATGAGCGAGCAGTACTTC. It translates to CASSPLSTMSEQYF.

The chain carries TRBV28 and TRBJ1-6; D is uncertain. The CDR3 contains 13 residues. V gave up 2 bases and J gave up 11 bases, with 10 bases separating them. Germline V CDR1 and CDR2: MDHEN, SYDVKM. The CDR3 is CASSLIQGTPLHF. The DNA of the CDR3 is TGTGCCAGCAGTTTAATTCAAGGGACACCCCTCCACTTT. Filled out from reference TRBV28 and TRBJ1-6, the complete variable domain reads DVKVTQSSRYLVKRTGEKVFLECVQDMDHENMFWYRQDPGLGLRLIYFSYDVKMKEKGDIPEGYSVSREKKERFSLILESASTNQTSMYLCASSLIQGTPLHFGNGTRLTVT.